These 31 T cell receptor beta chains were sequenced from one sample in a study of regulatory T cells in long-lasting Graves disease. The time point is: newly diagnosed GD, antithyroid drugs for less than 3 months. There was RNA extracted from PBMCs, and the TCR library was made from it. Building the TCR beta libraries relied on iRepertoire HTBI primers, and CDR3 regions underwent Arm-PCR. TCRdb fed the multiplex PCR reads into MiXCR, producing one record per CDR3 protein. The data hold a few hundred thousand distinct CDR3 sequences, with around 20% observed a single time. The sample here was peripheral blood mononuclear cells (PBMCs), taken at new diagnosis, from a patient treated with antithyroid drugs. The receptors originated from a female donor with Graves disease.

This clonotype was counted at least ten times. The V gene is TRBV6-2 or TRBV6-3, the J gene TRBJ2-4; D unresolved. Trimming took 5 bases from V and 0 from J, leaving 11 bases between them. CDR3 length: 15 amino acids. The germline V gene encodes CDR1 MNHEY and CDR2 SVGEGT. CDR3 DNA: TGTGCCAGCAGTGTAGACGCTATAGCCAAAAACATTCAGTACTTC. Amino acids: CASSVDAIAKNIQYF.

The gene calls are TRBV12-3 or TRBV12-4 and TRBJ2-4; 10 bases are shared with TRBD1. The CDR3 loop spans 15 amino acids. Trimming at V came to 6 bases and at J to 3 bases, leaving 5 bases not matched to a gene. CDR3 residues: CASSRGTGVKNIQYF. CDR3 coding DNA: TGTGCCAGCAGCCGGGGGACAGGGGTCAAAAACATTCAGTACTTC.

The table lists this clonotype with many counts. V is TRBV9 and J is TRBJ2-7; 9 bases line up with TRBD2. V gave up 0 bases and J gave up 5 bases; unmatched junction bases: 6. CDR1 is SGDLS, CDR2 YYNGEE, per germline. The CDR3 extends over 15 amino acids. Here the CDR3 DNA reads TGTGCCAGCAGCGTAGAGGCTAGCGGGACCCACGAGCAGTACTTC. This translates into CASSVEASGTHEQYF.

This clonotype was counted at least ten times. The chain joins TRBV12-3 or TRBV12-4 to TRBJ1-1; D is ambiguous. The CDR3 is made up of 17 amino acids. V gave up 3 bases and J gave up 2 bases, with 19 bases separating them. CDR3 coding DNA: TGTGCCAGCAGTTTGGGCAGAGGAAGATATGTAAACACTGAAGCTTTCTTT. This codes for CASSLGRGRYVNTEAFF.

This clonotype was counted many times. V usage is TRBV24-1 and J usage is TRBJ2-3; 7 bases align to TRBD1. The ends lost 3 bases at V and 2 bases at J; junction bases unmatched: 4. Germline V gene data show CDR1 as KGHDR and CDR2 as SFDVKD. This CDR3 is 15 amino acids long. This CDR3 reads CATSDPGTDTDTQYF. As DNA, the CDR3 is TGTGCCACCAGTGATCCCGGGACAGACACAGATACGCAGTATTTT.

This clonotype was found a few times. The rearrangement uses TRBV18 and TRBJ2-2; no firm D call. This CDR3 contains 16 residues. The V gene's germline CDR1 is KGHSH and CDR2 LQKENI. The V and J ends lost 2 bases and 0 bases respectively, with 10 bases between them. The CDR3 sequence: CASSPTRSSNTGELFF. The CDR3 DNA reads TGTGCCAGCTCACCAACACGGAGCTCGAACACCGGGGAGCTGTTTTTT.

The CDR3 coding sequence is TGTGCCAGCAGCCCGGTTCCGGCGGGGGGGCCGGAGACCCAGTACTTC. Encoded protein: CASSPVPAGGPETQYF. The chain recombines TRBV7-9 with TRBJ2-5, with 9 bases that match TRBD2. V lost 5 bases, J lost 5 bases, and 12 bases stayed unmatched. CDR1 and CDR2 (germline): SEHNR, FQNEAQ (reference sequence). The CDR3 is made up of 16 amino acids.

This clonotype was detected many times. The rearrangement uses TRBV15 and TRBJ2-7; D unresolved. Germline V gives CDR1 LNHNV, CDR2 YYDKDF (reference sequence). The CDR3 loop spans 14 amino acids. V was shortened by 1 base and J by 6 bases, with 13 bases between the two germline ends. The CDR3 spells CATSRGGVGSEQYF. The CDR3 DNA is TGTGCCACCAGCAGAGGAGGTGTCGGGTCCGAGCAGTACTTC.

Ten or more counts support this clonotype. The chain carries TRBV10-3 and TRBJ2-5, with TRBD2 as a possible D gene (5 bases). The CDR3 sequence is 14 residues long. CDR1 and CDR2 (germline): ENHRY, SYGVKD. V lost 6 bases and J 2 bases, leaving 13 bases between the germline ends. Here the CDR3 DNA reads TGTGCCATCAGCCCCCGGGGAAAGCAAGAGACCCAGTACTTC. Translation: CAISPRGKQETQYF.

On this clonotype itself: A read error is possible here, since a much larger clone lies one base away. CDR3 sequence (DNA): TGTGCCAGCAGCGCAATTAGCACCGGGGAGCTGTTTTTT. Its protein product is CASSAISTGELFF. The chain uses TRBV27 and TRBJ2-2; D ambiguous. The germline CDR1 and CDR2 sequences are MNHEY and SMNVEV (reference sequence). V was cut by 6 bases and J by 4 bases, with 9 bases left in between. The CDR3 is 13 amino acids.

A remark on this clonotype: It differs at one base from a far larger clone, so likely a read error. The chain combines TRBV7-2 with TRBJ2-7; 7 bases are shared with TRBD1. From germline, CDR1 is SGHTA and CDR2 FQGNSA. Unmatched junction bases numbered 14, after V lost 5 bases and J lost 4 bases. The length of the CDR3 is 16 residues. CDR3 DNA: TGTGCCAGCAGCCAAGCTTGGATAGGGGGCACTTACGAGCAGTACTTC. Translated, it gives CASSQAWIGGTYEQYF.

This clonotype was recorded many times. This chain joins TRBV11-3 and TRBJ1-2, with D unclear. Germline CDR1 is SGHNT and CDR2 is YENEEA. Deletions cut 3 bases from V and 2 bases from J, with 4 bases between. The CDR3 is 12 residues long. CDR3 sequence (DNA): TGTGCCAGCAGCTTCCGGAACTATGGCTACACCTTC. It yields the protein CASSFRNYGYTF.

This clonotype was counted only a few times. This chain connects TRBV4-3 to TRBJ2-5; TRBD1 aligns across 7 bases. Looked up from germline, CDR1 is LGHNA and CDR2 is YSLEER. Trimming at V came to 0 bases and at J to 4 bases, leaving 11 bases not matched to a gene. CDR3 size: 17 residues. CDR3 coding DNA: TGCGCCAGCAGCCAAGATCGGGGCCCGACAGGGCGAGAGACCCAGTACTTC. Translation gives CASSQDRGPTGRETQYF.

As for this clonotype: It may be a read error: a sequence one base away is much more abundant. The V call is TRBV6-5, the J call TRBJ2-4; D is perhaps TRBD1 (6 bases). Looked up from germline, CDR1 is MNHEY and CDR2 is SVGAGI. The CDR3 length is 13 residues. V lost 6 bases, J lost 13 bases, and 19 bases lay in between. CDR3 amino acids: CASSVTGYNEQYF. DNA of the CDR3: TGTGCCAGCAGCGTGACAGGATACAATGAGCAGTACTTC.

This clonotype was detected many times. In DNA, the CDR3 is TGTGCCAGCAGCCAAGTACAGAGCACAGATACGCAGTATTTT. This gives the protein CASSQVQSTDTQYF. The chain uses TRBV3-1 and TRBJ2-3; D is unresolved. The CDR3 runs to 14 residues. CDR1 is LGHDT and CDR2 is YNNKEL in the germline V gene (reference sequence). The V gene lost 1 base and the J gene lost 0 bases, with 5 bases spanning the gap.

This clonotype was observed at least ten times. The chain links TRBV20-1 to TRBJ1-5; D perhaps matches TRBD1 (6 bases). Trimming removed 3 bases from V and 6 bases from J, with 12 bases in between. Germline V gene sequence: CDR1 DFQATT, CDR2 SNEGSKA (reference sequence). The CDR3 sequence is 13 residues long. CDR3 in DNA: TGCAGTGCTAGCTTAGGGGGGGCTCAGCCCCAGCATTTT. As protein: CSASLGGAQPQHF.

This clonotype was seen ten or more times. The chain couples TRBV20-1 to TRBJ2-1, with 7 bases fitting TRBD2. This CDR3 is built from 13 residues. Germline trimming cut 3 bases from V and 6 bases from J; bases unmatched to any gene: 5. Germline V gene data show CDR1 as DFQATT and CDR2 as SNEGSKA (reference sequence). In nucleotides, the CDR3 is TGCAGTGCTAGCAGCGGGATACGCAATGAGCAGTTCTTC. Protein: CSASSGIRNEQFF.

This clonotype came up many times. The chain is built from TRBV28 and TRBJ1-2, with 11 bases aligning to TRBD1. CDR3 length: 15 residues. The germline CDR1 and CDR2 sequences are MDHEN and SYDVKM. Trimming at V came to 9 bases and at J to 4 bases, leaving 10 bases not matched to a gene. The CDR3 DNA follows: TGTGCCAGTTACCAGGGACAGGGGGGCTTCTATGGCTACACCTTC. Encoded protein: CASYQGQGGFYGYTF.

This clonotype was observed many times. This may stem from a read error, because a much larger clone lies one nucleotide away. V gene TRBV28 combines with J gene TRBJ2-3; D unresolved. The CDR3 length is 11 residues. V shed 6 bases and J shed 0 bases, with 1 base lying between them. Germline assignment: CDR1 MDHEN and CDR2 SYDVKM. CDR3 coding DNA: TGTGCCAGCAGGAGCACAGATACGCAGTATTTT. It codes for CASRSTDTQYF.

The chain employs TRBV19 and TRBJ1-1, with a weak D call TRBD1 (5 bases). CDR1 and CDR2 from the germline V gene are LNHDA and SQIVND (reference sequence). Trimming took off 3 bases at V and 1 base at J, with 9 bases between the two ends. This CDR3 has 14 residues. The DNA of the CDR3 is TGTGCCAGTAGTATTAGAGGGACGAACACTGAAGCTTTCTTT. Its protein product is CASSIRGTNTEAFF.

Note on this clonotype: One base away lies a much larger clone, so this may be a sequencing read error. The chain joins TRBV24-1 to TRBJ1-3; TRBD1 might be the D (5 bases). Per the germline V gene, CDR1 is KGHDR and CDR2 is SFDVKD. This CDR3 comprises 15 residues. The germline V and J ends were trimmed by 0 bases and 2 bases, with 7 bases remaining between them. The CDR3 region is CATSDLGDPGNTIYF. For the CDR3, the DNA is TGTGCCACCAGTGATTTGGGGGACCCTGGAAACACCATATATTTT.

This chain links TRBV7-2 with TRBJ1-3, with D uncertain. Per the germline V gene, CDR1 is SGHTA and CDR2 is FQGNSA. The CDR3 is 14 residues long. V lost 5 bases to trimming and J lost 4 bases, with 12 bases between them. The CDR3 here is CASSGSSSGNTIYF. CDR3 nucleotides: TGTGCCAGCAGCGGTAGTAGTTCGGGAAACACCATATATTTT.

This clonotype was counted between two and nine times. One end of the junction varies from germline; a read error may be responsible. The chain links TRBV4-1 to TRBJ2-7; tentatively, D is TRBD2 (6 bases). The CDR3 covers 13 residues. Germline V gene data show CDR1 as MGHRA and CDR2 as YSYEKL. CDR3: CASSQVVGGIRLF. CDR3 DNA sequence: TGCGCCAGCAGCCAAGTTGTTGGCGGGATCCGCCTCTTC.

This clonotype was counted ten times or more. CDR3 region: CASSSHGELFF. For the CDR3, the DNA is TGTGCCAGCAGTTCGCACGGGGAGCTGTTTTTT. V and J are TRBV28 and TRBJ2-2; D unclear. V was pared by 4 bases and J by 7 bases, with 4 bases between. The CDR3 is 11 amino acids. Germline V gene sequence: CDR1 MDHEN, CDR2 SYDVKM. The whole variable domain, remainder taken from reference TRBV28 and TRBJ2-2, is DVKVTQSSRYLVKRTGEKVFLECVQDMDHENMFWYRQDPGLGLRLIYFSYDVKMKEKGDIPEGYSVSREKKERFSLILESASTNQTSMYLCASSSHGELFFGEGSRLTVL.

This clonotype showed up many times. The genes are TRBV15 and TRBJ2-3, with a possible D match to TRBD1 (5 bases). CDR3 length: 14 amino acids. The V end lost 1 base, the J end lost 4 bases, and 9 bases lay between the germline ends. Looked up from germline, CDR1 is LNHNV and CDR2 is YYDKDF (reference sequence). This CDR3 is CATSRGQPPDTQYF. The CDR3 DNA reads TGTGCCACCAGCAGAGGACAGCCCCCAGATACGCAGTATTTT.

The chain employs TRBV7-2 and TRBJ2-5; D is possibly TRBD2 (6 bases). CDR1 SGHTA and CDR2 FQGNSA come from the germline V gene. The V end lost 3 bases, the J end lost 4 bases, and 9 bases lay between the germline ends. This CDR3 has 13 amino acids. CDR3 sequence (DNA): TGTGCCAGCAGCTTGGGGACTTTAGAGACCCAGTACTTC. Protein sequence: CASSLGTLETQYF.

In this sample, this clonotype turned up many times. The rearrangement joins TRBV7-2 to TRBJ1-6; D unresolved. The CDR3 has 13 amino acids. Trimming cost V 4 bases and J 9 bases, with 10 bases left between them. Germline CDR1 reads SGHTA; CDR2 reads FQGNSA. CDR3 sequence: CASSSQWGSPLHF. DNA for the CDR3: TGTGCCAGCAGCTCTCAGTGGGGTTCACCCCTCCACTTT.

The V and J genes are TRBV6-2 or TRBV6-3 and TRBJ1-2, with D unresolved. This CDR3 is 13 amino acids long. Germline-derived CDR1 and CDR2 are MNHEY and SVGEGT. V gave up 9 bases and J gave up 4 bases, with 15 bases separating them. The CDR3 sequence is CASCPGGPYGYTF. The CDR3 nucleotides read TGTGCCAGTTGCCCGGGAGGGCCCTATGGCTACACCTTC.

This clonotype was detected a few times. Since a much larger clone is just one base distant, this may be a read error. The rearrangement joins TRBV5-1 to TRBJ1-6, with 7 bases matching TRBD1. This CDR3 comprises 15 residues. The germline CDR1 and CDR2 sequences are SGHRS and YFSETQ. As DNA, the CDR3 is TGCGCCAGCAGCTTGGGAGCCAGGGGGAATTCACCCCCCCACTTT. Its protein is CASSLGARGNSPPHF. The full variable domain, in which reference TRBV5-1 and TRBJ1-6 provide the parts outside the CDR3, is KAGVTQTPRYLIKTRGQQVTLSCSPISGHRSVSWYQQTPGQGLQFLFEYFSETQRNKGNFPGRFSGRQFSNSRSEMNVSTLELGDSALYLCASSLGARGNSPPHFGNGTRLTVT.

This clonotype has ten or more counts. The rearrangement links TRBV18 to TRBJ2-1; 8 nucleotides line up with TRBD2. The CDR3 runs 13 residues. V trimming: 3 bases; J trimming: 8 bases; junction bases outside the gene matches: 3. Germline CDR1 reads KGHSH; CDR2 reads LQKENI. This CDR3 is CASSPGLAYEQFF. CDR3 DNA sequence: TGTGCCAGCTCACCCGGACTAGCCTATGAGCAGTTCTTC.

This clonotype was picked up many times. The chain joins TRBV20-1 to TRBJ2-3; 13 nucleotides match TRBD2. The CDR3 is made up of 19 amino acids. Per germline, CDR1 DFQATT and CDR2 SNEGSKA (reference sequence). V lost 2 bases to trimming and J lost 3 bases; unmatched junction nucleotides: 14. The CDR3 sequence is CSARNWRLAGGRGTDTQYF. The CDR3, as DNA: TGCAGTGCTAGAAACTGGAGACTAGCGGGGGGAAGAGGGACAGATACGCAGTATTTT.